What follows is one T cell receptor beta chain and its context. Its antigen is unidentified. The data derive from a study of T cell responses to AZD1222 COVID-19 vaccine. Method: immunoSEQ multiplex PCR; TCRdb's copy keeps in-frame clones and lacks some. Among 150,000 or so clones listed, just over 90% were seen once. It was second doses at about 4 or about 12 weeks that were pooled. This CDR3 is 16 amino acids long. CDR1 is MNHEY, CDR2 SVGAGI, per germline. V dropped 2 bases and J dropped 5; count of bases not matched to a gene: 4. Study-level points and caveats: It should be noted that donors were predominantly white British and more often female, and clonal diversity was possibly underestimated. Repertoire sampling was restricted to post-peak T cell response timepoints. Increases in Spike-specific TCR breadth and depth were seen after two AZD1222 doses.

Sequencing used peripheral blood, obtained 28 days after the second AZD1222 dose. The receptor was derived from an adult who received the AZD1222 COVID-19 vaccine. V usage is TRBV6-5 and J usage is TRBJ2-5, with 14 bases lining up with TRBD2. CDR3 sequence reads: CASSYGTSGRWETQYF. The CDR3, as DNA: TGTGCCAGCAGTTACGGGACTAGCGGGAGATGGGAGACCCAGTACTTC.